These 22 T cell receptor beta chains originate from one sample sequenced in a study of blood T cell repertoires in COVID-19. Produced via immunoSEQ multiplex PCR; TCRdb's table is partial and in-frame only. The data hold 180,000 or so clones, with around four fifths observed a single time. Source material: PBMCs or T cells enriched from blood (not recorded which). The receptors were gathered from a woman aged 60-75 years who had recovered from COVID-19.

The V gene is TRBV9, the J gene TRBJ1-1, with 10 bases aligning to TRBD1. The CDR3 loop spans 15 amino acids. V dropped 3 bases and J dropped 4; count of bases not matched to a gene: 6. Germline V lookup: CDR1 SGDLS, CDR2 YYNGEE. The CDR3 DNA is TGTGCCAGCAGCGCGACAGGGGGCGCGGGCACTGAAGCTTTCTTT. Protein sequence: CASSATGGAGTEAFF.

The V and J genes are TRBV30 and TRBJ1-6, with D tentatively TRBD1 (5 bases). CDR3 length: 13 amino acids. Germline V lookup: CDR1 GTSNPN, CDR2 SVGIG (reference sequence). Trimming took off 3 bases at V and 8 bases at J, with 11 bases between the two ends. CDR3 loop: CAWSVQGYSPLHF. The CDR3, as DNA: TGTGCCTGGAGCGTCCAGGGTTATTCACCCCTCCACTTT.

The chain has TRBV10-2 and TRBJ1-5; possible D gene TRBD1, 5 bases. The V end lost 2 bases, the J end lost 9 bases, and 11 bases lay between the germline ends. In germline, CDR1 is WSHSY, CDR2 SAAADI. This CDR3 has 13 amino acids. The CDR3 reads CASSERQGLPQHF. DNA for the CDR3: TGCGCCAGCAGTGAGCGGCAGGGTCTGCCCCAGCATTTT.

The chain carries TRBV29-1 and TRBJ2-7; the match to TRBD2 covers 13 bases. The CDR3 is 14 amino acids. The ends lost 7 bases at V and 6 bases at J; junction bases unmatched: 9. Germline loops: CDR1 SQVTM, CDR2 ANQGSEA. Written as DNA, the CDR3 is TGCAGCGCCGTACTAGCGGGAGGGCCGGGCGAGCAGTACTTC. It encodes CSAVLAGGPGEQYF.

The chain joins TRBV5-1 to TRBJ2-1; 8 positions agree with TRBD1. Per germline, CDR1 SGHRS and CDR2 YFSETQ. This CDR3 has 15 residues. The junction had 7 bases not matched to a gene; V was cut back by 6 bases and J by 2 bases. The CDR3 DNA reads TGCGCCAGCACCAAGGGACAGGACCCCTACAATGAGCAGTTCTTC. Translation: CASTKGQDPYNEQFF.

The rearrangement joins TRBV28 to TRBJ2-3; D remains unclear. Germline V gene data show CDR1 as MDHEN and CDR2 as SYDVKM. The V and J ends lost 6 bases and 2 bases respectively, with 9 bases between them. The CDR3 is made up of 13 amino acids. CDR3 protein: CASSKLSTDTQYF. In DNA form, the CDR3 reads TGTGCCAGCAGCAAACTGTCCACAGATACGCAGTATTTT.

The V and J genes are TRBV15 and TRBJ1-6, with D possibly TRBD1 on 5 matching bases. Looked up from germline, CDR1 is LNHNV and CDR2 is YYDKDF (reference sequence). The CDR3 runs 15 residues. V was cut by 0 bases and J by 9 bases, with 12 bases left in between. The CDR3 spells CATSRDRSQGSPLHF. CDR3 nucleotides: TGTGCCACCAGCAGAGACAGGTCTCAGGGTTCACCCCTCCACTTT.

This clone was counted only a few times. V is TRBV2 and J is TRBJ1-6; D call uncertain. Germline CDR1 reads SNHLY; CDR2 reads FYNNEI. The length of the CDR3 is 13 residues. In DNA, the CDR3 is TGTGCACCCCGGAGCTCCTATAATTCACCCCTCCACTTT. Translated, it gives CAPRSSYNSPLHF. The whole variable domain, filled in from reference TRBV2 and TRBJ1-6, reads EPEVTQTPSHQVTQMGQEVILRCVPISNHLYFYWYRQILGQKVEFLVSFYNNEISEKSEIFDDQFSVERPDGSNFTLKIRSTKLEDSAMYFCAPRSSYNSPLHFGNGTRLTVT.

The V call is TRBV6-6, the J call TRBJ2-7; tentatively, D is TRBD1 (6 bases). Germline V CDR1 and CDR2: MNHNY, SVGAGI (reference sequence). This CDR3 spans 16 amino acids. Trimming shortened V by 5 bases and J by 0 bases, and 17 bases separated the two germline ends. The CDR3 nucleotides read TGTGCCAGCAGTGGATACAGGGCGGATTTCTCCTACGAGCAGTACTTC. It translates to CASSGYRADFSYEQYF.

The chain is built from TRBV7-9 and TRBJ1-2; TRBD1 is a possible D gene (5 bases). V lost 5 bases and J lost 1, with 20 bases in between. The CDR3 totals 17 residues. Germline-derived CDR1 and CDR2 are SEHNR and FQNEAQ (reference sequence). The CDR3 protein is CASSAPGLRQNNYGYTF. CDR3 coding DNA: TGTGCCAGCAGCGCACCGGGACTAAGACAAAATAACTATGGCTACACCTTC.

A few counts support this clone. The chain employs TRBV7-9 and TRBJ1-4, with D tentatively TRBD1 (5 bases). Trimming pared 1 base from V and 8 bases from J, leaving 14 bases between. CDR3 length equals 15 residues. CDR1 and CDR2 (germline): SEHNR, FQNEAQ (reference sequence). The CDR3 nucleotides are TGTGCCAGCAGCTTAGTAAAAGGGGCGGAGGAAAAACTGTTTTTT. It codes for CASSLVKGAEEKLFF.

The chain employs TRBV9 and TRBJ1-1; the match to TRBD1 covers 7 bases. The J segment lost 7 bases and the V segment lost 2 bases, leaving 5 bases of the junction unmatched. The CDR3 has 13 amino acids. Germline lookup yields CDR1 SGDLS and CDR2 YYNGEE. The CDR3 DNA reads TGTGCCAGCAGCGTTAGGACAGGCGGTGAAGCTTTCTTT. It specifies CASSVRTGGEAFF.

The chain is built from TRBV12-3 or TRBV12-4 and TRBJ2-2; TRBD1 matches at 7 bases. This CDR3 spans 13 amino acids. Trimming removed 5 bases from V and 7 bases from J; junction bases left unmatched: 4. The DNA for the CDR3 is TGTGCCAGCAGTCTCACAGGGGTCGGGGAGCTGTTTTTT. This encodes CASSLTGVGELFF.

This clone was seen a single time. The chain uses TRBV6-2 or TRBV6-3 and TRBJ2-2, with D possibly matching TRBD1 (6 bases). V lost 0 bases to trimming and J lost 6 bases, with 14 bases between them. Germline values: CDR1 MNHEY, CDR2 SVGEGT. The CDR3 loop spans 16 amino acids. The CDR3 DNA reads TGTGCCAGCAGTTACTCGAGTTACAGGGTGGCCGGGGAGCTGTTTTTT. Residues: CASSYSSYRVAGELFF.

V and J are TRBV6-4 and TRBJ2-6; D call uncertain. The CDR3 spans 16 residues. V was cut by 6 bases and J by 0 bases, with 12 bases left in between. CDR1 and CDR2 (germline): MRHNA, SNTAGT. In DNA form, the CDR3 reads TGTGCCAGCAGCGTAGAGCCGAGCTCTGGGGCCAACGTCCTGACTTTC. Protein sequence: CASSVEPSSGANVLTF.

The V gene is TRBV9, the J gene TRBJ2-2; 9 bases match TRBD1. This CDR3 has 15 residues. Germline values: CDR1 SGDLS, CDR2 YYNGEE. The V gene end was trimmed by 4 bases and the J gene end by 5 bases; junction bases not matched to a gene: 6. In DNA, the CDR3 is TGTGCCAGCAGCAAGTGGACAGGGGTTACCGGGGAGCTGTTTTTT. Its protein is CASSKWTGVTGELFF.

V gene TRBV5-1 combines with J gene TRBJ2-1, with TRBD2 matching over 12 bases. V lost 5 bases and J lost 6; bases outside the gene matches: 6. Germline lookup yields CDR1 SGHRS and CDR2 YFSETQ. The CDR3 extends over 15 amino acids. CDR3 sequence (DNA): TGCGCCAGCAGGTTTCTAGCGGGAGGGATCAATGAGCAGTTCTTC. It translates to CASRFLAGGINEQFF.

This clone was seen only once. CDR3 loop: CAWGRGLARQETQYF. CDR3 in DNA: TGTGCCTGGGGGAGGGGACTAGCGAGGCAAGAGACCCAGTACTTC. This rearrangement joins TRBV30 to TRBJ2-5, with 10 positions matching TRBD2. The CDR3 runs to 15 residues. Germline assignment: CDR1 GTSNPN and CDR2 SVGIG (reference sequence). The junction had 8 bases not matched to a gene; V was cut back by 5 bases and J by 2 bases.

CDR3 region: CASSFIGGRDTEAFF. CDR3 bases: TGCGCCAGCAGCTTCATCGGCGGCCGGGACACTGAAGCTTTCTTT. The V call is TRBV5-1, the J call TRBJ1-1; D remains ambiguous. In germline, CDR1 is SGHRS, CDR2 YFSETQ. V gave up 2 bases and J gave up 3 bases, with 14 bases separating them. This CDR3 region has 15 residues.

The rearrangement joins TRBV5-1 to TRBJ2-7, with 8 bases that match TRBD1. Germline V lookup: CDR1 SGHRS, CDR2 YFSETQ. The CDR3 spans 12 residues. Losses at the gene ends were 4 bases for V and 6 bases for J; bases not matched to a gene: 3. CDR3 protein: CASSVTGAEQYF. The CDR3 region has the DNA TGCGCCAGCAGCGTGACAGGGGCCGAGCAGTACTTC.

The chain recombines TRBV7-9 with TRBJ2-7, with 8 positions matching TRBD1. The J segment lost 3 bases and the V segment lost 0 bases, leaving 10 bases of the junction unmatched. This CDR3 is built from 17 residues. CDR1 is SEHNR and CDR2 is FQNEAQ in the germline V gene (reference sequence). The CDR3, as DNA: TGTGCCAGCAGCTTAGCGCTAGGCAGGGGGCCGATCTACGAGCAGTACTTC. It translates to CASSLALGRGPIYEQYF.

This chain links TRBV27 with TRBJ1-1, with 7 positions matching TRBD1. CDR1 MNHEY and CDR2 SMNVEV come from the germline V gene (reference sequence). The length of the CDR3 is 14 residues. V trimming: 5 bases; J trimming: 7 bases; junction bases outside the gene matches: 10. CDR3 protein: CASSVQGPRGEAFF. The CDR3 nucleotides read TGTGCCAGCAGTGTACAGGGGCCCCGTGGTGAAGCTTTCTTT.